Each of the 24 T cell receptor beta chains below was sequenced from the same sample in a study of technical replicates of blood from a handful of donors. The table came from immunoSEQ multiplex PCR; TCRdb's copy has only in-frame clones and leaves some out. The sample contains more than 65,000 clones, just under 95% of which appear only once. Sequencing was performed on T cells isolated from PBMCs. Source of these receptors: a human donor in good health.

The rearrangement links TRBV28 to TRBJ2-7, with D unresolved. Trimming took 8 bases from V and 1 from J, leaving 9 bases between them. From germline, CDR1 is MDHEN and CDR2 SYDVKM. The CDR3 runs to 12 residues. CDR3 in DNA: TGTGCCAGCTCGACAATTTCCTACGAGCAGTACTTC. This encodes CASSTISYEQYF.

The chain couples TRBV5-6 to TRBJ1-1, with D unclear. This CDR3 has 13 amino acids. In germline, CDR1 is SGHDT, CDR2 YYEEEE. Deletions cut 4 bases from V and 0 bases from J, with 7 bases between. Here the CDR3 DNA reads TGTGCCAGCAGCGTGACACTGAACACTGAAGCTTTCTTT. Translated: CASSVTLNTEAFF.

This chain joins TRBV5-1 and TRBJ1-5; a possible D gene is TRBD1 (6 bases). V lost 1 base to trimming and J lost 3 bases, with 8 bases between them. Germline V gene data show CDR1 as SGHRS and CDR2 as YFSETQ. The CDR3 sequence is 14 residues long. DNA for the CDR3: TGCGCCAGCAGCTTGACAGGGCTCAATCAGCCCCAGCATTTT. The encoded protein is CASSLTGLNQPQHF.

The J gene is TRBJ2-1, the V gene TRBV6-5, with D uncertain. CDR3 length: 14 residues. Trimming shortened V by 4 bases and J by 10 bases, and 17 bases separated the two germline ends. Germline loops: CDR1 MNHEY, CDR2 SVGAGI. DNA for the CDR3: TGTGCCAGCAGTTTTTCGTATTCGTCGGTGGAGCAGTTCTTC. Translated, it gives CASSFSYSSVEQFF.

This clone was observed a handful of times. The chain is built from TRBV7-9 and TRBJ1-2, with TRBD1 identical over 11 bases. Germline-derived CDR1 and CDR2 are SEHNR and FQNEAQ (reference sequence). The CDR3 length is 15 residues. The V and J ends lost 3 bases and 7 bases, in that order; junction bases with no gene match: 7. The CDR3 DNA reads TGTGCCAGCAGCTTCGCGGACAGGGGGCGGTTTGGCTACACCTTC. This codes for CASSFADRGRFGYTF.

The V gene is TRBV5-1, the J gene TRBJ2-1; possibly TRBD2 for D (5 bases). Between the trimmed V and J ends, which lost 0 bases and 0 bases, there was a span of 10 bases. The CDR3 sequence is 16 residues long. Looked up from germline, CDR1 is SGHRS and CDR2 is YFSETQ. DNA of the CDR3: TGCGCCAGCAGCTTGGGAGCGGAAAGCTCCTACAATGAGCAGTTCTTC. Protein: CASSLGAESSYNEQFF.

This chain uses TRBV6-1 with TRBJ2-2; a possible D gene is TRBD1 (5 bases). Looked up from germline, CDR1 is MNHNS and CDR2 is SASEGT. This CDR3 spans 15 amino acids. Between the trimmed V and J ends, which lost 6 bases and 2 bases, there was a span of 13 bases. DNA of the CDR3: TGTGCCAGCAGCCCCTATGACAGAAACACCGGGGAGCTGTTTTTT. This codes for CASSPYDRNTGELFF.

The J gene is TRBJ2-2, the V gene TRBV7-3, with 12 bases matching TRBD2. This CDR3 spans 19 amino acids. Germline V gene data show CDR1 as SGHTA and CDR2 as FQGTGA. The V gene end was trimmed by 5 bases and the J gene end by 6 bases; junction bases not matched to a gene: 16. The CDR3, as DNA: TGTGCCAGCAGCCCGCAAGCGGGACTAGCGGGTAATAGACCCGGGGAGCTGTTTTTT. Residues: CASSPQAGLAGNRPGELFF.

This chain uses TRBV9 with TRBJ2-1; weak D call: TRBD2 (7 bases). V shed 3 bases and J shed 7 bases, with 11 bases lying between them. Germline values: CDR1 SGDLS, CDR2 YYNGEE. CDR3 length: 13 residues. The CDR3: CASSGGGRNEQFF. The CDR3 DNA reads TGTGCCAGCAGCGGGGGGGGGCGGAATGAGCAGTTCTTC.

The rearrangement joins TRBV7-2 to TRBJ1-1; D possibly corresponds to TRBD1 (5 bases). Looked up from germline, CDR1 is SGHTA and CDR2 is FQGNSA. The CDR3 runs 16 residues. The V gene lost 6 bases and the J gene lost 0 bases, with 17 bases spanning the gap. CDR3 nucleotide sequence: TGTGCCAGCAGTCGATTAGGCGGGGCGTTGAACACTGAAGCTTTCTTT. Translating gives CASSRLGGALNTEAFF.

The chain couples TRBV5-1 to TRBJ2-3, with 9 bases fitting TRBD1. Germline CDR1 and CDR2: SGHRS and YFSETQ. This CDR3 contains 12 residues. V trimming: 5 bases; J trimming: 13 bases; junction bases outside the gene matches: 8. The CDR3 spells CASSYRDREEYF. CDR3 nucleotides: TGCGCCAGCAGTTACCGGGACAGGGAGGAGTATTTT.

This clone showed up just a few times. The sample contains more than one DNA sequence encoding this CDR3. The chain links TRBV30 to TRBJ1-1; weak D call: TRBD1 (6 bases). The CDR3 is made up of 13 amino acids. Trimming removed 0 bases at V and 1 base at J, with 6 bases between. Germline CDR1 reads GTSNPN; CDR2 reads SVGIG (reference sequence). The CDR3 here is CAWSVGGNTEAFF. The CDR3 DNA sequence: TGTGCCTGGAGTGTAGGGGGGAACACTGAAGCTTTCTTT. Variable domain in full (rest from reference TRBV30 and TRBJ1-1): SQTIHQWPATLVQPVGSPLSLECTVEGTSNPNLYWYRQAAGRGLQLLFYSVGIGQISSEVPQNLSASRPQDRQFILSSKKLLLSDSGFYLCAWSVGGNTEAFFGQGTRLTVV.

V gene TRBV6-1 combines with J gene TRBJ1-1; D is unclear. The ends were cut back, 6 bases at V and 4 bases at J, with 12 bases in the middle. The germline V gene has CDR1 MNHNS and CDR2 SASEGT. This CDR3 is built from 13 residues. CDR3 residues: CASRRGSVTEAFF. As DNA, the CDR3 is TGTGCCAGCAGACGAGGGAGTGTCACTGAAGCTTTCTTT.

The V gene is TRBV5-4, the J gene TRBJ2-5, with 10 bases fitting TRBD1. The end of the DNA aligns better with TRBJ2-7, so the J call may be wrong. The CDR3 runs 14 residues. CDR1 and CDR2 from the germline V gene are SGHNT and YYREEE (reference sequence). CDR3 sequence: CASRPGTGVNEQYF. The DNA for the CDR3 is TGTGCCAGCAGGCCCGGGACAGGGGTCAACGAGCAGTACTTC.

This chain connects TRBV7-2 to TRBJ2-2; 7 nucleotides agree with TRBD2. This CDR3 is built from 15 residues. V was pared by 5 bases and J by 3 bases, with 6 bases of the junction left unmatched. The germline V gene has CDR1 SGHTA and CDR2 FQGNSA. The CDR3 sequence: CASSPWGGDTGELFF. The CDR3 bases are TGTGCCAGCAGCCCCTGGGGGGGGGACACCGGGGAGCTGTTTTTT. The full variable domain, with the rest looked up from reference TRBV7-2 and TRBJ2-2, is GAGVSQSPSNKVTEKGKDVELRCDPISGHTALYWYRQSLGQGLEFLIYFQGNSAPDKSGLPSDRFSAERTGGSVSTLTIQRTQQEDSAVYLCASSPWGGDTGELFFGEGSRLTVL.

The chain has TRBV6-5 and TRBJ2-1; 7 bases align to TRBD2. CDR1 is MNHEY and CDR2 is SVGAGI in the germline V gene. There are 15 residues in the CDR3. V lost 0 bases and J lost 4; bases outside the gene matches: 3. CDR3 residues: CASSYSSGSYNEQFF. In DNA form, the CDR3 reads TGTGCCAGCAGTTACTCTAGCGGGTCTTACAATGAGCAGTTCTTC.

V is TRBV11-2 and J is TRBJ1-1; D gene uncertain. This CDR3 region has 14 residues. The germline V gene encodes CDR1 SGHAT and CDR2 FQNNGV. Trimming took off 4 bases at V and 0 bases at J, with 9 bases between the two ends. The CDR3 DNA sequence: TGTGCCAGCAGCTCCCAACAGCTGAACACTGAAGCTTTCTTT. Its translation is CASSSQQLNTEAFF. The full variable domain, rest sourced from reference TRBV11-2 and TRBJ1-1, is EAGVAQSPRYKIIEKRQSVAFWCNPISGHATLYWYQQILGQGPKLLIQFQNNGVVDDSQLPKDRFSAERLKGVDSTLKIQPAKLEDSAVYLCASSSQQLNTEAFFGQGTRLTVV.

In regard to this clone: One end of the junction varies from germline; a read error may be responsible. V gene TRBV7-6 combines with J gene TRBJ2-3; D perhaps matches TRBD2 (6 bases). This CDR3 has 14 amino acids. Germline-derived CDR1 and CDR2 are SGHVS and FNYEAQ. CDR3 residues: CASSLATSTDTQYF. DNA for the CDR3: TGTGCCAGCAGCCTAGCGACTAGCACAGATACGCAGTATTTT.

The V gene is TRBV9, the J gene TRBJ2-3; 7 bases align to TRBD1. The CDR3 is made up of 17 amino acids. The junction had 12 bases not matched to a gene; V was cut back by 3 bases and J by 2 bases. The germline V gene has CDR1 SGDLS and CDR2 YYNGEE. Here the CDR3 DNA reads TGTGCCAGCAGCGCTCCCCTATGGACAGGTTCCACAGATACGCAGTATTTT. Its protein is CASSAPLWTGSTDTQYF.

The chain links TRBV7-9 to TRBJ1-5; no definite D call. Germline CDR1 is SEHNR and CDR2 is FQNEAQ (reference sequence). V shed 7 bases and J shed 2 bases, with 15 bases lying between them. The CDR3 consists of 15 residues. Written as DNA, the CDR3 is TGTGCCAGCACCCACGGGGAGGGCCGCAATCAGCCCCAGCATTTT. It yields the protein CASTHGEGRNQPQHF.

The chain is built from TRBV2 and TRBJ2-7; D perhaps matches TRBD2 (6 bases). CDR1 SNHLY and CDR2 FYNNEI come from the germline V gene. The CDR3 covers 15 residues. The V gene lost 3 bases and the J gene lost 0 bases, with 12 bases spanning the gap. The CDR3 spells CASSEDYPFSYEQYF. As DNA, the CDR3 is TGTGCCAGCAGTGAGGACTACCCCTTCTCCTACGAGCAGTACTTC.

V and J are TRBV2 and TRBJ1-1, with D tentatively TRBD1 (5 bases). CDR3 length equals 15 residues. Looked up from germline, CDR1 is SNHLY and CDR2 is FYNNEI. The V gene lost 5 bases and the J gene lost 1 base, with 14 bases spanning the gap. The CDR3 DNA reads TGTGCCAGCAGTTTAAGGACCGGGGGGAACACTGAAGCTTTCTTT. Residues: CASSLRTGGNTEAFF. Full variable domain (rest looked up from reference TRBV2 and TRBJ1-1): EPEVTQTPSHQVTQMGQEVILRCVPISNHLYFYWYRQILGQKVEFLVSFYNNEISEKSEIFDDQFSVERPDGSNFTLKIRSTKLEDSAMYFCASSLRTGGNTEAFFGQGTRLTVV.

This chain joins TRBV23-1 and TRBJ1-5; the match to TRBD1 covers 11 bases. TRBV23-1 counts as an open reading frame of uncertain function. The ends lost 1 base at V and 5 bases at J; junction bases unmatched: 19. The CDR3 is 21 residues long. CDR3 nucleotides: TGCGCCAGCAGTCAATTGTTTCCCAGGTCGGGACAGGGGGAAGGGGATCAGCCCCAGCATTTT. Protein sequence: CASSQLFPRSGQGEGDQPQHF.

CDR3 residues: CASRRIGANTGELFF. The CDR3 nucleotides are TGTGCCAGCCGAAGGATAGGGGCGAACACCGGGGAGCTGTTTTTT. This chain connects TRBV4-2 to TRBJ2-2, with a tentative D call TRBD1 (5 bases). CDR1 and CDR2 (germline): LGHNA, YNFKEQ. This CDR3 spans 15 amino acids. V lost 8 bases and J lost 0, with 13 bases in between.